These T cell receptor beta chains were read from a single sample in a study of OX40 agonist ivuxolimab in advanced cancers. Produced via immunoSEQ multiplex PCR; TCRdb's table is partial and in-frame only. The repertoire holds tens of thousands of clones, with nearly 85% as singletons. Sample: CD4+ or CD8+ T cells sorted from blood, taken in a trial of the OX40 agonist ivuxolimab. The receptors were gathered from an adult with an advanced solid tumor such as melanoma, head and neck, liver or kidney cancer. CDR3s leave out the opening cysteine and the closing phenylalanine or tryptophan.

j_gene | v_gene | CDR3aa
TRBJ1-6 | TRBV7-9 | ASSPNGLNNSPLH
TRBJ2-2 | TRBV7-9 | ASKGPVKLF
TRBJ2-7 | TRBV6-5 | ASSYDRGYEQY
TRBJ2-3 | TRBV9 | ASNYRDYADTQY
TRBJ2-1 | TRBV4-1 | ASSEKPGGNEQF
TRBJ2-5 | TRBV9 | ASSVVGLAGEETQY
TRBJ2-2 | TRBV27 | ASSPGATGELF
TRBJ1-1 | TRBV7-9 | ASSLSNTEAF
TRBJ2-7 | TRBV29-1 | SVEDQVSYEQY
TRBJ2-1 | TRBV10-3 | AISEPRTGNEQF
TRBJ1-1 | TRBV6-5 | ASSVTMGPNTEAF
TRBJ1-1 | TRBV7-9 | ASSLGQGEAF
TRBJ1-5 | TRBV6-6 | ASRDPGTDRNQPQH
TRBJ1-5 | TRBV4-1 | ASSPRQAGLGAQPQH
TRBJ1-1 | TRBV11-2 | ASSLVGALNTEAF
TRBJ2-7 | TRBV10-3 | AISEDTRGPYEQY
TRBJ2-7 | TRBV12-5 | ASGLRYGRAYEQY
TRBJ1-3 | TRBV4-3 | ASSLDSEGTGNTIY
TRBJ2-7 | TRBV18 | ASSPGQGASTGLDSYEQY
TRBJ2-7 | TRBV27 | ASSPARQLNEQY
TRBJ1-2 | TRBV7-9 | ASSSPEGYGYGYT
TRBJ2-2 | TRBV7-9 | ASSFKPGELF
TRBJ1-2 | TRBV4-1 | ASSQDRRQPLYGYT
TRBJ2-1 | TRBV18 | ASSPEASSYNEQF
TRBJ2-1 | TRBV6-4 | ASSPGQGGNEQF
TRBJ1-3 | TRBV7-9 | ASSSGSSGNTIY
TRBJ1-2 | TRBV6-1 | ASSDGTESYGYT
TRBJ1-2 | TRBV27 | ASSWGSGDYGYT
TRBJ2-2 | TRBV9 | ASSAQGIGELF
TRBJ2-2 | TRBV4-3 | ASSQGPGGLGIGELF
TRBJ2-7 | TRBV7-6 | ASSLGPNYEQY
TRBJ1-2 | TRBV2 | ASRTPNGYT
TRBJ1-1 | TRBV27 | ASGDRNTEAF
TRBJ1-3 | TRBV13 | ASSTRDRGLGNTIY
TRBJ2-7 | TRBV27 | ATSQGPAYEQY
TRBJ2-2 | TRBV19 | ASSIPSATGSNTGELF
TRBJ1-1 | TRBV5-6 | ASSPEPQGAYTEAF
TRBJ2-1 | TRBV9 | ASSVGGEVYNEQF
TRBJ1-1 | TRBV7-9 | ASIRVEVGTEAF
TRBJ2-5 | TRBV7-2 | ASSLALERGEETQY
TRBJ2-1 | TRBV27 | ASTKGHNNEQF
TRBJ1-1 | TRBV19 | ASWKGLMNTEAF
TRBJ2-3 | TRBV4-1 | ASSQEDSGEGVLHTQY
TRBJ2-7 | TRBV5-1 | ASSLDLAGGEQY
TRBJ2-7 | TRBV11-2 | ASSSTGNRYEQY
TRBJ2-1 | TRBV9 | ASSRDSFTNEQF
TRBJ1-3 | TRBV10-3 | ATVIGVGGSPNSGNTIY
TRBJ2-7 | TRBV2 | ASRDTGTHTYEQY
TRBJ1-2 | TRBV27 | ASSLQGVDGYT
TRBJ1-1 | TRBV4-3 | ASSQDKAGYSNTEAF
TRBJ1-5 | TRBV5-1 | ASSLPGPQPQH
TRBJ1-5 | TRBV27 | ASSLTPGYNQPQH
TRBJ2-5 | TRBV5-1 | ASSLEWSISGGVQETQY
TRBJ1-2 | TRBV4-1 | ASSQEWRVLEGYT
TRBJ1-1 | TRBV15 | ATSRGGPNTEAF
TRBJ1-1 | TRBV4-3 | ASSPRQGWGTEAF
TRBJ2-4 | TRBV27 | ASSLSRGQDQY
TRBJ1-1 | TRBV4-3 | ASSQERGGYTEAF
TRBJ1-2 | TRBV6-1 | ASREDGGYT
TRBJ2-7 | TRBV11-2 | ASSFSTVPYEQY